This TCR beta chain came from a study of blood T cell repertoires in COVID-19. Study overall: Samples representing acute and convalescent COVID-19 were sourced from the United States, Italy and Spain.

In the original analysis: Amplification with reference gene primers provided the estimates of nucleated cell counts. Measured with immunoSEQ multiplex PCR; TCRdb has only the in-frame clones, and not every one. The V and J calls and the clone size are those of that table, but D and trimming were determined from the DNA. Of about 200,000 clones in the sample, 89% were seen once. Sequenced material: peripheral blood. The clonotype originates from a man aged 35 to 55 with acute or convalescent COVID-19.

The CDR3 coding sequence is TGTGCCAGCAGTGGAGACGGGGCGGGGGGCATTCAGTACTTC. Its protein is CASSGDGAGGIQYF. The chain combines TRBV2 with TRBJ2-4; TRBD2 matches 8 bases. In germline, CDR1 is SNHLY, CDR2 FYNNEI. Trimming removed 4 bases from V and 9 bases from J; junction bases left unmatched: 8. The CDR3 runs 14 residues.